These 26 T cell receptor beta chains were all obtained from the same sample, sequenced in a study of shared clonotypes between healthy human individuals. CD45RO-negative, CCR7-positively selected cells formed the naive CD8 fraction, excluding terminally differentiated effector memory CD45RA+ cells. TCRdb's copy holds only in-frame clones and misses some; the assay was immunoSEQ multiplex PCR. The table shows around 2,100,000 clones, with about 95% occurring only once. Sequenced: naive CD8+ T cells sorted from blood. The receptors shown here come from a young man in good health.

V and J are TRBV7-8 and TRBJ2-3; TRBD2 aligns across 8 bases. From germline, CDR1 is SGHVS and CDR2 FQNEAQ. After removal of 3 bases from V and 4 bases from J, the junction contained 9 bases not matched to a gene. This CDR3 is 16 amino acids long. The CDR3: CASSLLGLGVPDTQYF. For the CDR3, the DNA is TGTGCCAGCAGCTTGTTGGGACTAGGTGTACCAGATACGCAGTATTTT.

The CDR3 is CASSLDAGAGNTIYF. CDR3 coding DNA: TGTGCCAGCAGCTTAGATGCAGGAGCTGGAAACACCATATATTTT. This rearrangement joins TRBV7-2 to TRBJ1-3; D gene ambiguous. The V end was cut by 1 base, the J end by 2 bases, with 9 bases between. The CDR3 spans 15 residues. Germline V gives CDR1 SGHTA, CDR2 FQGNSA. The complete variable domain, with remaining parts taken from reference TRBV7-2 and TRBJ1-3, reads GAGVSQSPSNKVTEKGKDVELRCDPISGHTALYWYRQSLGQGLEFLIYFQGNSAPDKSGLPSDRFSAERTGGSVSTLTIQRTQQEDSAVYLCASSLDAGAGNTIYFGEGSWLTVV.

The chain carries TRBV4-1 and TRBJ2-2; D uncertain. The CDR3 runs to 13 residues. Trimming stripped 4 bases from V and 6 bases from J, with 9 bases between. Per the germline V gene, CDR1 is MGHRA and CDR2 is YSYEKL. CDR3 bases: TGCGCCAGCAGCCCTCCTTCGGCCGGGGAGCTGTTTTTT. It yields the protein CASSPPSAGELFF.

The gene calls are TRBV5-6 and TRBJ2-2, with a possible D match to TRBD2 (5 bases). The germline CDR1 and CDR2 sequences are SGHDT and YYEEEE. Trimming stripped 3 bases from V and 5 bases from J, with 20 bases between. The CDR3 runs 17 residues. For the CDR3, the DNA is TGTGCCAGCAGCTCTTACATACCGCCGGGGTATACCGGGGAGCTGTTTTTT. As protein: CASSSYIPPGYTGELFF.

This rearrangement joins TRBV5-1 to TRBJ2-5; TRBD2 is a possible D gene (5 bases). There are 14 residues in the CDR3. The germline V gene encodes CDR1 SGHRS and CDR2 YFSETQ. Trimming took off 7 bases at V and 5 bases at J, with 18 bases between the two ends. In nucleotides, the CDR3 is TGCGCCAGCCGGCGGACTTCCTACGGGGAGACCCAGTACTTC. It translates to CASRRTSYGETQYF.

On this clone itself: Other nucleotide sequences from this sample produce the same CDR3. The chain links TRBV11-2 to TRBJ1-1; a weak D match, TRBD1 (5 bases). CDR1 is SGHAT, CDR2 FQNNGV, per germline. With 5 bases removed from V and 3 bases from J, the gap between germline ends came to 10 bases. CDR3 length equals 13 residues. The CDR3 nucleotides are TGTGCCAGCAGCCCTGGGGGGGACACTGAAGCTTTCTTT. Encoded protein: CASSPGGDTEAFF.

Comment on this clone: The identical CDR3 is also encoded by other nucleotide sequences in the sample. This chain joins TRBV5-6 and TRBJ2-7, with D perhaps TRBD1 or TRBD2 (5 bases each). This CDR3 has 13 amino acids. Germline V lookup: CDR1 SGHDT, CDR2 YYEEEE. Between the trimmed V and J ends, which lost 0 bases and 5 bases, there was a span of 9 bases. CDR3 protein: CASSLAGSNEQYF. CDR3 bases: TGTGCCAGCAGCTTGGCAGGGAGCAACGAGCAGTACTTC.

V is TRBV5-1 and J is TRBJ1-2; D is perhaps TRBD1 (6 bases). The CDR3 consists of 14 residues. Per germline, CDR1 SGHRS and CDR2 YFSETQ. V was pared by 2 bases and J by 3 bases, with 11 bases between. The CDR3, as DNA: TGCGCCAGCAGCTTAGCCGGGACACACTATGGCTACACCTTC. Its translation is CASSLAGTHYGYTF.

The rearrangement uses TRBV18 and TRBJ2-1; D call uncertain. Looked up from germline, CDR1 is KGHSH and CDR2 is LQKENI. CDR3 size: 17 residues. V dropped 2 bases and J dropped 5 bases, with 19 bases sitting between them. The CDR3 sequence: CASSPYISESQDNEQFF. In DNA form, the CDR3 reads TGTGCCAGCTCACCATATATTTCAGAAAGCCAAGACAATGAGCAGTTCTTC.

V gene TRBV4-1 combines with J gene TRBJ2-2, with a weak D call TRBD1 (5 bases). Germline values: CDR1 MGHRA, CDR2 YSYEKL. With 0 bases removed from V and 6 bases from J, the gap between germline ends came to 11 bases. The CDR3 totals 15 residues. The CDR3 region is CASSQDLGAAGELFF. The CDR3, as DNA: TGCGCCAGCAGCCAAGATTTAGGGGCAGCCGGGGAGCTGTTTTTT.

The chain recombines TRBV28 with TRBJ2-7; D is undetermined. This CDR3 comprises 16 residues. CDR1 and CDR2 from the germline V gene are MDHEN and SYDVKM. The V and J ends lost 4 bases and 6 bases respectively, with 22 bases between them. CDR3 sequence reads: CASSSTTTILSVEQYF. In DNA form, the CDR3 reads TGTGCCAGCAGTTCAACCACGACGATCCTATCAGTCGAGCAGTACTTC.

The chain combines TRBV28 with TRBJ2-7; 10 nucleotides agree with TRBD1. Trimming took 5 bases from V and 1 from J; bases not matched to a gene: 5. The CDR3 is made up of 15 amino acids. Germline CDR1 and CDR2: MDHEN and SYDVKM. CDR3: CASSPTGGESYEQYF. The CDR3 DNA is TGTGCCAGCAGTCCGACAGGGGGCGAGTCCTACGAGCAGTACTTC.

This clone was found once. V is TRBV14 and J is TRBJ1-2; D is ambiguous. Germline assignment: CDR1 SGHDN and CDR2 FVKESK. The CDR3 has 13 residues. The V gene lost 6 bases and the J gene lost 2 bases, with 10 bases spanning the gap. The DNA for the CDR3 is TGTGCCAGCAGTCGTACTCAAAACTATGGCTACACCTTC. It yields the protein CASSRTQNYGYTF.

The chain combines TRBV6-5 with TRBJ2-5; D not certain. The CDR3 length is 12 residues. V lost 8 bases to trimming and J lost 1 base, with 8 bases between them. Looked up from germline, CDR1 is MNHEY and CDR2 is SVGAGI. In nucleotides, the CDR3 is TGTGCCAGCTGTAGGCTCCAAGAGACCCAGTACTTC. It is translated as CASCRLQETQYF.

This clone was seen once. The chain employs TRBV7-2 and TRBJ2-4, with D perhaps TRBD1 (7 bases). The CDR3 sequence is 15 residues long. Germline loops: CDR1 SGHTA, CDR2 FQGNSA. Trimming cost V 4 bases and J 13 bases, with 23 bases left between them. CDR3 coding DNA: TGTGCCAGCAGCTCCATCCTAGGAGGGGGCGCGCGCCAGTACTTC. This sequence encodes CASSSILGGGARQYF.

The chain is built from TRBV27 and TRBJ2-1; 8 positions agree with TRBD2. The CDR3 totals 14 residues. Trimming took 6 bases from V and 4 from J; bases not matched to a gene: 5. Germline loops: CDR1 MNHEY, CDR2 SMNVEV (reference sequence). The CDR3 sequence: CASSGGGKYNEQFF. DNA of the CDR3: TGTGCCAGCAGCGGGGGGGGGAAATACAATGAGCAGTTCTTC.

This clone was detected once. The CDR3 sequence is CASFTYGYEQYF. The CDR3 region has the DNA TGCGCCAGCTTTACCTACGGGTACGAGCAGTACTTC. The gene calls are TRBV10-2 and TRBJ2-7; D unclear. Trimming pared 8 bases from V and 4 bases from J, leaving 12 bases between. The CDR3 length is 12 residues. Per the germline V gene, CDR1 is WSHSY and CDR2 is SAAADI.

On this clone itself: Other nucleotide sequences from this sample produce the same CDR3. This chain links TRBV7-9 with TRBJ2-1; 11 bases fit TRBD2. Trimming removed 3 bases from V and 0 bases from J; junction bases left unmatched: 10. In germline, CDR1 is SEHNR, CDR2 FQNEAQ (reference sequence). The CDR3 has 19 amino acids. The CDR3 bases are TGTGCCAGCAGCTTGGGCCTAGCGGGGGGATCTAGCTCCTACAATGAGCAGTTCTTC. This codes for CASSLGLAGGSSSYNEQFF.

The gene calls are TRBV27 and TRBJ2-7; TRBD2 aligns across 7 bases. CDR3 length: 15 amino acids. Germline trimming cut 5 bases from V and 2 bases from J; bases unmatched to any gene: 9. The V gene's germline CDR1 is MNHEY and CDR2 SMNVEV (reference sequence). The chain's CDR3 is CASSPGGGSTYEQYF. The CDR3 region has the DNA TGTGCCAGCAGTCCTGGGGGGGGGTCAACCTACGAGCAGTACTTC.

The rearrangement uses TRBV30 and TRBJ2-7, with 9 nucleotides matching TRBD1. Germline CDR1 reads GTSNPN; CDR2 reads SVGIG (reference sequence). Germline trimming cut 5 bases from V and 7 bases from J; bases unmatched to any gene: 12. This CDR3 region has 14 residues. The CDR3 region has the DNA TGTGCCTGGTCTGCGGAGGACAGGGGTCCTGAGCAGTACTTC. It specifies CAWSAEDRGPEQYF. Drawing the rest from reference TRBV30 and TRBJ2-7, the complete variable domain is SQTIHQWPATLVQPVGSPLSLECTVEGTSNPNLYWYRQAAGRGLQLLFYSVGIGQISSEVPQNLSASRPQDRQFILSSKKLLLSDSGFYLCAWSAEDRGPEQYFGPGTRLTVT.

J is TRBJ2-5 and V is TRBV5-6; 8 nucleotides align to TRBD1. The germline gives CDR1 SGHDT, CDR2 YYEEEE. The CDR3 is 16 residues long. V lost 0 bases to trimming and J lost 4 bases; unmatched junction nucleotides: 8. CDR3 region: CASSLAGGGSGETQYF. The CDR3 nucleotides are TGTGCCAGCAGCTTGGCAGGGGGCGGGTCCGGAGAGACCCAGTACTTC. The full variable domain, rest sourced from reference TRBV5-6 and TRBJ2-5, is DAGVTQSPTHLIKTRGQQVTLRCSPKSGHDTVSWYQQALGQGPQFIFQYYEEEERQRGNFPDRFSGHQFPNYSSELNVNALLLGDSALYLCASSLAGGGSGETQYFGPGTRLLVL.

The V and J genes are TRBV27 and TRBJ1-6; TRBD1 is a possible D gene (5 bases). This CDR3 is built from 15 residues. Deletions cut 1 base from V and 7 bases from J, with 11 bases between. CDR1 is MNHEY and CDR2 is SMNVEV in the germline V gene (reference sequence). DNA of the CDR3: TGTGCCAGCAGTTTATATCAGGGTTCGAATTCACCCCTCCACTTT. Residues: CASSLYQGSNSPLHF.

The rearrangement links TRBV5-1 to TRBJ1-1; TRBD1 might be the D (5 bases). Deletions cut 7 bases from V and 0 bases from J, with 13 bases between. This CDR3 is 14 amino acids long. The germline V gene has CDR1 SGHRS and CDR2 YFSETQ. The CDR3 DNA reads as TGCGCCAGCGGACATGACAGCCTGAACACTGAAGCTTTCTTT. This translates into CASGHDSLNTEAFF.

The V gene is TRBV5-4, the J gene TRBJ2-7; D is possibly TRBD1 (5 bases). Trimming cost V 4 bases and J 3 bases, with 11 bases left between them. The CDR3 extends over 13 amino acids. CDR1 is SGHNT and CDR2 is YYREEE in the germline V gene (reference sequence). The CDR3 sequence is CASSGHPSYEQYF. CDR3 nucleotide sequence: TGTGCCAGCAGCGGACACCCGAGCTACGAGCAGTACTTC.

This clone is a singleton in its sample. The chain couples TRBV19 to TRBJ2-7, with D maybe TRBD1 (5 bases). The germline V gene encodes CDR1 LNHDA and CDR2 SQIVND (reference sequence). The CDR3 spans 11 residues. Trimming shortened V by 6 bases and J by 3 bases, and 6 bases separated the two germline ends. The DNA of the CDR3 is TGTGCCAGTAGCAGGGACTACGAGCAGTACTTC. Translating gives CASSRDYEQYF.

The chain recombines TRBV4-3 with TRBJ2-7, with D maybe TRBD1 (8 bases). CDR3 length equals 18 residues. V gave up 0 bases and J gave up 0 bases, with 18 bases separating them. The germline V gene encodes CDR1 LGHNA and CDR2 YSLEER. CDR3 sequence: CASSQESGGLADSYEQYF. As DNA, the CDR3 is TGCGCCAGCAGCCAAGAGTCAGGGGGCCTAGCGGACTCCTACGAGCAGTACTTC.